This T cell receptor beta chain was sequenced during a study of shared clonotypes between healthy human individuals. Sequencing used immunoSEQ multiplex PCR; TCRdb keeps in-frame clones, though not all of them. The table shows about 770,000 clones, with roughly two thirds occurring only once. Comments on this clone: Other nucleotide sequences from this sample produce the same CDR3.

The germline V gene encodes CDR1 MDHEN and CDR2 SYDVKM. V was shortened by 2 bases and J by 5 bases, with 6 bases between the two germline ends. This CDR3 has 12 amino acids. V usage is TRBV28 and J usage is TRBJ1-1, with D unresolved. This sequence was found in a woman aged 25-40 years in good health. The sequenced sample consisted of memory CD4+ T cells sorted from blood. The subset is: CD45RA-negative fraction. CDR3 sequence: CASSLMGTEAFF. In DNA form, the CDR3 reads TGTGCCAGCAGTTTAATGGGGACTGAAGCTTTCTTT.